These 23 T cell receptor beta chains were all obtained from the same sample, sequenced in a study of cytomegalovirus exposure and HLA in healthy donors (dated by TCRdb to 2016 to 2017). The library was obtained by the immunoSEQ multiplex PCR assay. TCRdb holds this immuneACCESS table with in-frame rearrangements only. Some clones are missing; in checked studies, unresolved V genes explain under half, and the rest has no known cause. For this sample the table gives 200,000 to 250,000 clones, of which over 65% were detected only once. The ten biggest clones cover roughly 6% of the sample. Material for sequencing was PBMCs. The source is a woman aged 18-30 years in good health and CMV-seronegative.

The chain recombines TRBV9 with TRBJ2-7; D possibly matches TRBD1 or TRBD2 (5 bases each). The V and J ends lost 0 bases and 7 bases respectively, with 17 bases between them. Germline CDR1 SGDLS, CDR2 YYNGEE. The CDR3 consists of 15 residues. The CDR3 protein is CASSVDGREPGEQYF. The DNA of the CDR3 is TGTGCCAGCAGCGTAGATGGCAGGGAACCGGGGGAGCAGTACTTC.

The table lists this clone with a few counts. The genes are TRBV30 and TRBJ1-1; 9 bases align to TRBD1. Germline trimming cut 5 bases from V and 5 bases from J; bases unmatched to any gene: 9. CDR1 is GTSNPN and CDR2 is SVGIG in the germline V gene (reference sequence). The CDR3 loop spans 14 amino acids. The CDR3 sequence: CAWESGTGRTEAFF. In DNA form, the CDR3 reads TGTGCCTGGGAATCCGGGACAGGGAGGACTGAAGCTTTCTTT.

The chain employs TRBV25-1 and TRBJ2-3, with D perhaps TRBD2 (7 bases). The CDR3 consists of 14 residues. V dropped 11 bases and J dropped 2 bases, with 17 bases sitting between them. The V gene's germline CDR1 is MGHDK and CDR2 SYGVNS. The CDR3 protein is CAASGGGLTDTQYF. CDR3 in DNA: TGTGCCGCTTCTGGGGGGGGGCTCACAGATACGCAGTATTTT.

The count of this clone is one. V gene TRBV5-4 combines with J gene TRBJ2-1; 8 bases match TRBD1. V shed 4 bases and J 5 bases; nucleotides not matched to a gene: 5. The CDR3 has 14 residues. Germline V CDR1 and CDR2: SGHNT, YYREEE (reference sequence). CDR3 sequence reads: CASSPGQAHNEQFF. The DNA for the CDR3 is TGTGCCAGCAGCCCGGGACAGGCCCACAATGAGCAGTTCTTC. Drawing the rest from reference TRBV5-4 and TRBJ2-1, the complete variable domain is ETGVTQSPTHLIKTRGQQVTLRCSSQSGHNTVSWYQQALGQGPQFIFQYYREEENGRGNFPPRFSGLQFPNYSSELNVNALELDDSALYLCASSPGQAHNEQFFGPGTRLTVL.

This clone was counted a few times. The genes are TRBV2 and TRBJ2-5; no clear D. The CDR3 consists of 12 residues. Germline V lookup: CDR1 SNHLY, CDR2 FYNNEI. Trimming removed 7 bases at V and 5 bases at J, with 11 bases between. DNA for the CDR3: TGTGCCAGCACATTCGAGAGGGAGACCCAGTACTTC. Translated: CASTFERETQYF.

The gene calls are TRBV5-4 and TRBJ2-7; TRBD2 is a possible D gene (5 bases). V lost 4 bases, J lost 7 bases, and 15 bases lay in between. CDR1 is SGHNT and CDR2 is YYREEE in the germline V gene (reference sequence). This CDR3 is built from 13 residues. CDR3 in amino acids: CASSQLGYGEQYF. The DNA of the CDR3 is TGTGCCAGCAGCCAACTAGGGTACGGGGAGCAGTACTTC. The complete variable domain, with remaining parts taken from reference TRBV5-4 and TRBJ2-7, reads ETGVTQSPTHLIKTRGQQVTLRCSSQSGHNTVSWYQQALGQGPQFIFQYYREEENGRGNFPPRFSGLQFPNYSSELNVNALELDDSALYLCASSQLGYGEQYFGPGTRLTVT.

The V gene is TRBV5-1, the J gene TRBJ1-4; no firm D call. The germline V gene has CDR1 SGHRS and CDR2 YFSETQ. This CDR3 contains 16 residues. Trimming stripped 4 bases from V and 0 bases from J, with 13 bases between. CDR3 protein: CASSLGDLATNEKLFF. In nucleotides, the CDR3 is TGCGCCAGCAGCCTTGGAGACTTAGCAACTAATGAAAAACTGTTTTTT.

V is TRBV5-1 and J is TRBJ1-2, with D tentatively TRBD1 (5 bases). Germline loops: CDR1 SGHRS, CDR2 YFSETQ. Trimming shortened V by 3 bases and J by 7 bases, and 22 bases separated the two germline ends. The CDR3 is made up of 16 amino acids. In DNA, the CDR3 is TGCGCCAGCAGCTGGGGAACAGACGGGGACCGGGGTGGCTACACCTTC. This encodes CASSWGTDGDRGGYTF.

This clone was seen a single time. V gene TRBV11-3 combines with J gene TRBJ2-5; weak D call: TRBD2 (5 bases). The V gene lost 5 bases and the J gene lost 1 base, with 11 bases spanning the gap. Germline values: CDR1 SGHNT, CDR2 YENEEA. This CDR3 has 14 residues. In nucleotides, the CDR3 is TGTGCCAGCAGCCGAGGGAGTTCCCAAGAGACCCAGTACTTC. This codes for CASSRGSSQETQYF.

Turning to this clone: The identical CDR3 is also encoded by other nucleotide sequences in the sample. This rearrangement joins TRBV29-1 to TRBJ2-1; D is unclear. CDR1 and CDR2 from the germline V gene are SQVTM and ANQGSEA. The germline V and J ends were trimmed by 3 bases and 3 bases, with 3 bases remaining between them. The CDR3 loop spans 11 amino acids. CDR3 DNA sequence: TGCAGCGTTGAGGGCTACAATGAGCAGTTCTTC. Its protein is CSVEGYNEQFF.

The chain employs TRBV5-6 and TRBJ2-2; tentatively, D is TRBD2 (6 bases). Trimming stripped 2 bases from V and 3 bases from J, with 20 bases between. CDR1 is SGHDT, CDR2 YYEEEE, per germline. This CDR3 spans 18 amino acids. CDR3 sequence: CASSFRRGWGEYTGELFF. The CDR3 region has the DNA TGTGCCAGCAGCTTTCGTCGAGGCTGGGGGGAGTACACCGGGGAGCTGTTTTTT.

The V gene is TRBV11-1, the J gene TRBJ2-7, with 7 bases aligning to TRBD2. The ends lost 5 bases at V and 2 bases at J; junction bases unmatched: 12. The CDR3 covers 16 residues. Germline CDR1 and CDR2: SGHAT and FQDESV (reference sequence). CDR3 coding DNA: TGTGCCAGCAGCCCTAGCCGGGGACTAATCCCCTACGAGCAGTACTTC. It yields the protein CASSPSRGLIPYEQYF.

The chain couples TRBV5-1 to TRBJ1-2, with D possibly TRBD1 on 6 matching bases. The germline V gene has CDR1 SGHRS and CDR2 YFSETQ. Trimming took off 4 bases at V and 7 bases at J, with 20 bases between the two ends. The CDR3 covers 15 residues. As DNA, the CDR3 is TGCGCCAGCAGCCCGCGGCAGGCGGGAGGGGGTGGCTACACCTTC. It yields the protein CASSPRQAGGGGYTF.

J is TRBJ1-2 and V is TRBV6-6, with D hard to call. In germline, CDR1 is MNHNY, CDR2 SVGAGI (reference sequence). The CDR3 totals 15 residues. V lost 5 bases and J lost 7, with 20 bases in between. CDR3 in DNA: TGTGCCAGCAGTCCACTCTTTGTGGGCTCGGGTGGCTACACCTTC. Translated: CASSPLFVGSGGYTF.

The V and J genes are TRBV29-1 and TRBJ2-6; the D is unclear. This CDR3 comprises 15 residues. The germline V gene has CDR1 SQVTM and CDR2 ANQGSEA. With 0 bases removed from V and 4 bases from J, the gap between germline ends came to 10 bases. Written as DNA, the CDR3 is TGCAGCGTTGAAGAACCGACCCGGGGGGCCAACGTCCTGACTTTC. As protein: CSVEEPTRGANVLTF. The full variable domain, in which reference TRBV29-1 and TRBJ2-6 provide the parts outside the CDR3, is SAVISQKPSRDICQRGTSLTIQCQVDSQVTMMFWYRQQPGQSLTLIATANQGSEATYESGFVIDKFPISRPNLTFSTLTVSNMSPEDSSIYLCSVEEPTRGANVLTFGAGSRLTVL.

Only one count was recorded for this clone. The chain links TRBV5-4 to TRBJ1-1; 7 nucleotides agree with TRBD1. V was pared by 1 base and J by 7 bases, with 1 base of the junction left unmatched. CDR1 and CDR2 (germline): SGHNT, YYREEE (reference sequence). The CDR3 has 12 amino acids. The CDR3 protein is CASSLWDSEAFF. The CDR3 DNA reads TGTGCCAGCAGCTTGTGGGACAGTGAAGCTTTCTTT.

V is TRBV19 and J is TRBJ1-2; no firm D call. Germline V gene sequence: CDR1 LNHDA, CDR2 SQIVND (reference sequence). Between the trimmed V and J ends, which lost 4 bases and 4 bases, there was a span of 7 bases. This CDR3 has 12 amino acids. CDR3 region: CASSSQFYGYTF. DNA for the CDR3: TGTGCCAGTAGTAGTCAGTTCTATGGCTACACCTTC.

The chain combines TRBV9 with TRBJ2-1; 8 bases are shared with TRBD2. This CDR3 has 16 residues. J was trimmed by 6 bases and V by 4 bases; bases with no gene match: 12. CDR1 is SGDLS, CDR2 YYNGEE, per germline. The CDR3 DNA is TGTGCCAGCAGCCTAGAAGGTCTAGCGGGCAGCAATGAGCAGTTCTTC. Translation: CASSLEGLAGSNEQFF.

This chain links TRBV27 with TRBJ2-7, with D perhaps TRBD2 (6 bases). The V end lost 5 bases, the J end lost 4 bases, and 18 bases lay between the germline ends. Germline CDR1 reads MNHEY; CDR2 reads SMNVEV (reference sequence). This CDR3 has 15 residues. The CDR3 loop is CASSPTGTSRYEQYF. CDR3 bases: TGTGCCAGCAGTCCTACCGGGACTTCACGGTACGAGCAGTACTTC.

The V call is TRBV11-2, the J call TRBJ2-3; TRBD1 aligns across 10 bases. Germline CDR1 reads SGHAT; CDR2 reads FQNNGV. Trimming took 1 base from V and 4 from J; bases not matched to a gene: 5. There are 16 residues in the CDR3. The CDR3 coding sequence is TGTGCCAGCAGCTTAGGCCGGGACAGGGGAGCAGATACGCAGTATTTT. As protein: CASSLGRDRGADTQYF.

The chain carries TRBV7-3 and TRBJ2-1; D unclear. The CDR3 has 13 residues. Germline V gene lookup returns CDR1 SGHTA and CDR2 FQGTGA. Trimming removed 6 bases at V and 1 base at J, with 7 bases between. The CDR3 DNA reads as TGTGCCAGCAGTTTGAGTTCCTACAATGAGCAGTTCTTC. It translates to CASSLSSYNEQFF.

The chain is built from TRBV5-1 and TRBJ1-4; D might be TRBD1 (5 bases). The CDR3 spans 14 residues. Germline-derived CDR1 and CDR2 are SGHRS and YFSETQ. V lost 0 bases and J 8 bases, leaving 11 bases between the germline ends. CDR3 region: CASSLDGTWEKLFF. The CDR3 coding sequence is TGCGCCAGCAGCTTGGACGGGACCTGGGAAAAACTGTTTTTT.

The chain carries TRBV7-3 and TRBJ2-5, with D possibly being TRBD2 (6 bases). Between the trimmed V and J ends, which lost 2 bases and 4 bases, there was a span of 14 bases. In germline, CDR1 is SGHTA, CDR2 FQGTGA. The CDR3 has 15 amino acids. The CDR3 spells CASSLGGRAGETQYF. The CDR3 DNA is TGTGCCAGCAGCTTAGGAGGTAGAGCGGGAGAGACCCAGTACTTC.